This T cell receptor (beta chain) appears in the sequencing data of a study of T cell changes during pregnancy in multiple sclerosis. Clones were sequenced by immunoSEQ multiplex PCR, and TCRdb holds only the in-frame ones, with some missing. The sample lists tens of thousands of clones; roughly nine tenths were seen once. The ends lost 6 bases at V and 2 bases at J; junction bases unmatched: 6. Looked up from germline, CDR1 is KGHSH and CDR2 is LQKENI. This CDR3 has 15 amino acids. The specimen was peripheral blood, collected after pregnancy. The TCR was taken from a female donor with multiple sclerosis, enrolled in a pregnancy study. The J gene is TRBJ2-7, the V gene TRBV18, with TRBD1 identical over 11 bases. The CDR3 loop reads CASSSGQGATYEQYF. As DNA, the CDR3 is TGTGCCAGCTCTTCCGGACAGGGGGCAACCTACGAGCAGTACTTC. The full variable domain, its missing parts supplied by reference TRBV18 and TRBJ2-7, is NAGVMQNPRHLVRRRGQEARLRCSPMKGHSHVYWYRQLPEEGLKFMVYLQKENIIDESGMPKERFSAEFPKEGPSILRIQQVVRGDSAAYFCASSSGQGATYEQYFGPGTRLTVT.